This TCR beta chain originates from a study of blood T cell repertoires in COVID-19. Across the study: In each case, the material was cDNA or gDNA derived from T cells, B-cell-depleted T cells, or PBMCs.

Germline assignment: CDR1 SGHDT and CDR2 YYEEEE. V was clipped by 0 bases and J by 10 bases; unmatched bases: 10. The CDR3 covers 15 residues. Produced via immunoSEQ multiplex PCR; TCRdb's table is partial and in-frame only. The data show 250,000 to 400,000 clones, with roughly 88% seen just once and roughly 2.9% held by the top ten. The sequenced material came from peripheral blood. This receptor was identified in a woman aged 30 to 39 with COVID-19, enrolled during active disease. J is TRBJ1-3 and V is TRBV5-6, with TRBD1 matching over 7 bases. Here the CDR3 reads CASSLAFDREETIYF. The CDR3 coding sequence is TGTGCCAGCAGCTTGGCTTTCGACAGGGAAGAAACCATATATTTT.